Shown below are 20 T cell receptor beta chains from a single sample sequenced in a study of blood T cell repertoires in COVID-19. Repertoires were generated with immunoSEQ multiplex PCR, while TCRdb's copy carries only in-frame clones and drops some. Counted here are about 310,000 clones, around nine tenths occurring once; the ten biggest clones make up roughly a tenth. Specimen: PBMCs or T cells enriched from blood (not recorded which). The receptors originated from a woman younger than 45 who had recovered from COVID-19.

This rearrangement joins TRBV4-1 to TRBJ1-4, with a possible D match to TRBD1 (5 bases). V was trimmed by 2 bases and J by 0 bases, leaving 7 bases between them. The CDR3 is made up of 15 amino acids. The germline V gene has CDR1 MGHRA and CDR2 YSYEKL. The CDR3 is CASSQLGATNEKLFF. In nucleotides, the CDR3 is TGCGCCAGCAGCCAACTAGGGGCAACTAATGAAAAACTGTTTTTT.

The rearrangement joins TRBV11-3 to TRBJ2-1; perhaps TRBD1 as D (5 bases). This CDR3 comprises 13 residues. V was shortened by 5 bases and J by 5 bases, with 10 bases between the two germline ends. Per germline, CDR1 SGHNT and CDR2 YENEEA. CDR3 coding DNA: TGTGCCAGCAGCGGTGGACACAACAATGAGCAGTTCTTC. Residues: CASSGGHNNEQFF. Full variable domain (outside the CDR3, taken from reference TRBV11-3 and TRBJ2-1): EAGVVQSPRYKIIEKKQPVAFWCNPISGHNTLYWYLQNLGQGPELLIRYENEEAVDDSQLPKDRFSAERLKGVDSTLKIQPAELGDSAVYLCASSGGHNNEQFFGPGTRLTVL.

Note on this clone: Sequence at one end of the junction differs from germline and may be a read error. This chain connects TRBV29-1 to TRBJ2-2, with D possibly TRBD1 on 5 matching bases. The CDR3 contains 13 residues. Germline lookup yields CDR1 SQVTM and CDR2 ANQGSEA. The CDR3 DNA is TGTACCGGCGCTGGGGCAGGGACCGGGGAGCTGTTTTTT. This sequence encodes CTGAGAGTGELFF.

J is TRBJ1-1 and V is TRBV10-3, with 8 bases fitting TRBD1. Trimming took 10 bases from V and 3 from J; bases not matched to a gene: 10. This CDR3 has 14 amino acids. Germline CDR1 is ENHRY and CDR2 is SYGVKD. CDR3 residues: CATLQGAGDTEAFF. CDR3 DNA: TGTGCCACACTTCAGGGGGCCGGGGACACTGAAGCTTTCTTT.

The chain employs TRBV7-6 and TRBJ2-1, with 7 nucleotides matching TRBD1. Trimming took 6 bases from V and 3 from J; bases not matched to a gene: 8. CDR1 is SGHVS, CDR2 FNYEAQ, per germline. CDR3 size: 15 residues. CDR3 DNA sequence: TGTGCCAGCAGTATGGGGGACAGTAACTACAATGAGCAGTTCTTC. This translates into CASSMGDSNYNEQFF.

The rearrangement uses TRBV7-9 and TRBJ2-2; D not resolved. Trimming removed 3 bases from V and 7 bases from J, with 6 bases in between. Germline values: CDR1 SEHNR, CDR2 FQNEAQ (reference sequence). The CDR3 is 12 residues long. DNA of the CDR3: TGTGCCAGCAGCTTCTCTATCGGGGAGCTGTTTTTT. Its translation is CASSFSIGELFF.

The V call is TRBV10-3, the J call TRBJ2-1, with 9 positions matching TRBD2. CDR3 size: 17 residues. Trimming cost V 0 bases and J 5 bases; bases outside gene matches: 8. Germline V gene sequence: CDR1 ENHRY, CDR2 SYGVKD. The CDR3 spells CAISESGLASGDNEQFF. The CDR3 DNA reads as TGTGCCATCAGTGAGTCGGGTTTGGCTAGCGGGGACAATGAGCAGTTCTTC.

V usage is TRBV10-3 and J usage is TRBJ2-2, with 9 bases matching TRBD2. Unmatched junction bases numbered 4, after V lost 7 bases and J lost 1 base. This CDR3 contains 15 residues. Germline CDR1 reads ENHRY; CDR2 reads SYGVKD. The CDR3 is CAIKIAGENTGELFF. DNA of the CDR3: TGTGCCATCAAAATAGCGGGGGAGAACACCGGGGAGCTGTTTTTT.

V and J are TRBV27 and TRBJ1-5, with D maybe TRBD1 (6 bases). V gave up 8 bases and J gave up 4 bases, with 9 bases separating them. CDR3 length equals 12 residues. Germline assignment: CDR1 MNHEY and CDR2 SMNVEV (reference sequence). The CDR3 sequence: CASRQGNQPQHF. CDR3 nucleotides: TGTGCCAGCCGGCAGGGGAATCAGCCCCAGCATTTT.

The chain is built from TRBV4-3 and TRBJ2-6, with TRBD2 matching over 7 bases. The CDR3 length is 21 residues. Germline V lookup: CDR1 LGHNA, CDR2 YSLEER. J was trimmed by 2 bases and V by 3 bases; bases with no gene match: 19. The DNA for the CDR3 is TGCGCCAGCAGCCACAGCGGTCTGGCGGGCGGGAGTTACCCTGGGGCCAACGTCCTGACTTTC. It encodes CASSHSGLAGGSYPGANVLTF.

This clone was seen a single time. This chain connects TRBV19 to TRBJ2-5; tentatively, D is TRBD1 (5 bases). The germline gives CDR1 LNHDA, CDR2 SQIVND (reference sequence). With 3 bases removed from V and 7 bases from J, the gap between germline ends came to 15 bases. The CDR3 length is 14 residues. CDR3 coding DNA: TGTGCCAGTAGTATTGTTCCCAGGGAAGGGACCCAGTACTTC. It encodes CASSIVPREGTQYF.

This clone was picked up one time. This chain joins TRBV3-1 (or the pseudogene TRBV3-2) and TRBJ2-1; the D is unclear. From germline, CDR1 is LGHDT and CDR2 YNNKEL (reference sequence). Trimming shortened V by 4 bases and J by 8 bases, and 12 bases separated the two germline ends. The CDR3 is made up of 13 amino acids. CDR3 region: CASSRISGDEQFF. CDR3 DNA sequence: TGTGCCAGCAGCCGAATATCCGGAGATGAGCAGTTCTTC.

The genes are TRBV4-1 and TRBJ2-1, with 13 bases that match TRBD2. Germline V gene data show CDR1 as MGHRA and CDR2 as YSYEKL. This CDR3 is built from 17 residues. Trimming at V came to 3 bases and at J to 5 bases, leaving 7 bases not matched to a gene. This chain's CDR3 is CASSQGLAGPLNNEQFF. CDR3 coding DNA: TGCGCCAGCAGCCAGGGACTAGCGGGGCCTCTTAACAATGAGCAGTTCTTC.

The chain joins TRBV28 to TRBJ1-2; D not resolved. Germline assignment: CDR1 MDHEN and CDR2 SYDVKM. Trimming removed 8 bases from V and 0 bases from J, with 7 bases in between. The CDR3 sequence is 12 residues long. CDR3 coding DNA: TGTGCCAGCCACGACACTAACTATGGCTACACCTTC. As protein: CASHDTNYGYTF.

The chain combines TRBV9 with TRBJ1-1; 8 bases agree with TRBD1. V gave up 0 bases and J gave up 8 bases; unmatched junction bases: 6. Per the germline V gene, CDR1 is SGDLS and CDR2 is YYNGEE. This CDR3 comprises 14 residues. CDR3 sequence: CASSVGDRGTEAFF. The CDR3 nucleotides are TGTGCCAGCAGCGTAGGAGACAGGGGTACGGAAGCTTTCTTT.

Only a few counts were recorded for this clone. J is TRBJ1-2 and V is TRBV5-4; D not resolved. Trimming took 0 bases from V and 2 from J, leaving 8 bases between them. In germline, CDR1 is SGHNT, CDR2 YYREEE (reference sequence). CDR3 length: 14 amino acids. The CDR3 coding sequence is TGTGCCAGCAGCTTGGGTACCGAGAACTATGGCTACACCTTC. This encodes CASSLGTENYGYTF.

The chain employs TRBV9 and TRBJ1-6; tentative D call: TRBD1 (6 bases). The CDR3 extends over 12 amino acids. Per germline, CDR1 SGDLS and CDR2 YYNGEE. V lost 4 bases and J 12 bases, leaving 11 bases between the germline ends. CDR3 nucleotides: TGTGCCAGCAGCATAGGGGGGGAACCCCTCCACTTT. It translates to CASSIGGEPLHF.

The J gene is TRBJ2-1, the V gene TRBV4-3, with D unclear. Germline CDR1 reads LGHNA; CDR2 reads YSLEER. The ends were cut back, 4 bases at V and 7 bases at J, with 14 bases in the middle. The CDR3 loop spans 14 amino acids. CDR3 sequence (DNA): TGCGCCAGCAGCCCGTTCCCAAACGGGAATGAGCAGTTCTTC. Protein sequence: CASSPFPNGNEQFF.

The rearrangement joins TRBV19 to TRBJ2-1, with 7 bases matching TRBD1. Germline assignment: CDR1 LNHDA and CDR2 SQIVND (reference sequence). The CDR3 spans 15 residues. The ends lost 2 bases at V and 9 bases at J; junction bases unmatched: 10. DNA for the CDR3: TGTGCCAGTAGTATAACCCCCGGAGCAGGGGGTGAGCAGTTCTTC. Its protein is CASSITPGAGGEQFF.

The chain uses TRBV14 and TRBJ1-4; D is undetermined. With 4 bases removed from V and 8 bases from J, the gap between germline ends came to 14 bases. The length of the CDR3 is 14 residues. CDR1 SGHDN and CDR2 FVKESK come from the germline V gene. The CDR3 DNA sequence: TGTGCCAGCAGCCCTACCGGGAAAACCGAAAAACTGTTTTTT. Translating it yields CASSPTGKTEKLFF.